This T cell receptor (delta chain) is drawn from a study of gamma-delta chains in newborns, infants, children. Overall study context: Microbial exposure reportedly drives polyclonal innate γδ T cell expansion after birth.

In the case of this clone: Sequence at one end of the junction differs from germline and may be a read error.

TCRdb redid clone calling on the reads using CATT. The sample has a few thousand delta-chain clones; about 50% are singletons. The CDR3 is made up of 20 amino acids. CDR1 is GEAIGNYY, CDR2 EKD, per germline. Sequencing was done on a sample of blood. The source is a child who received the measles vaccine. This chain links TRDV2 with TRDJ1; 10 bases are shared with TRDD3. DNA of the CDR3: TGTGCCTGTGACACTGTCCACGGACTGGGGGATGTGGGGTACACCGATGAACTCATCTTT. Its translation: CACDTVHGLGDVGYTDELIF.